Described below is a single T cell receptor beta chain sequence and its context. The antigen is not known. This entry is derived from a study of post-analysis software for immune sequencing data. Whole-study context: There were relapsing-remitting, secondary progressive and progressive-relapsing multiple sclerosis among the disease courses included. Study-wide findings and caveats: Patients had higher frequencies than controls of about five TRBV segments, including TRBV5-6, TRBV5-1 and TRBV20-1. Significantly decreased normalized Chao1 diversity was recorded for multiple sclerosis patients relative to controls. F-measure co-clustering was strong for batch-matched samples.

The CDR3 totals 15 residues. V was pared by 4 bases and J by 7 bases, with 14 bases between. Per germline, CDR1 SEHNR and CDR2 FQNEAQ (reference sequence). Unique molecular identifiers were carried by the TCR beta cDNA libraries. It was from about 0.98 to 11 million T cells that about half a million cDNA molecules came. TCRdb re-analysed the PCR reads in MiXCR, keeping a single row per CDR3 protein. Of about 800,000 distinct CDR3 sequences in the sample, less than 35% were seen once. The source of this sequence is a girl aged 5-17 years with multiple sclerosis. Sample: blood. The chain carries TRBV7-9 and TRBJ1-6, with D possibly matching TRBD1 (5 bases). In DNA form, the CDR3 reads TGTGCCAGCAGCTCCCAACAGGTTGCAAATTCACCCCTCCACTTT. It codes for CASSSQQVANSPLHF.